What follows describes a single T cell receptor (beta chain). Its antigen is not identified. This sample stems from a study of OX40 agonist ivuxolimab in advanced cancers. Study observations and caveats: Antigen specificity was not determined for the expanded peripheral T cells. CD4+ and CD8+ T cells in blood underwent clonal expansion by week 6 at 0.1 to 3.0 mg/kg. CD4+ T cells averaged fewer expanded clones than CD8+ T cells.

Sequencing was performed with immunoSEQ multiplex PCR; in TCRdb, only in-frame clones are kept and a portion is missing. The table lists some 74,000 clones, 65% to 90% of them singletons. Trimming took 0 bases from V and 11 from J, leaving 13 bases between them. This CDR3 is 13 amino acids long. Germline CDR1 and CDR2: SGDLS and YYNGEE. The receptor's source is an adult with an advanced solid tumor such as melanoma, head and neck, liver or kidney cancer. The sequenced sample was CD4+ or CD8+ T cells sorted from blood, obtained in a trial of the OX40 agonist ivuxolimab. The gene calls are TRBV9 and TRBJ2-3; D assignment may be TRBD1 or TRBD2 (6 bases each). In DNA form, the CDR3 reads TGTGCCAGCAGCGTAGCTACGGGGGCATGGCAGTATTTT. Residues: CASSVATGAWQYF.